The clone carrying this T cell receptor beta chain was observed a few times. This CDR3 region has 15 residues. The trim removed 7 bases at V and 5 bases at J, leaving 9 bases unmatched. Germline loops: CDR1 ENHRY, CDR2 SYGVKD. In the original analysis: Amplification with reference gene primers provided the estimates of nucleated cell counts. Profiled with immunoSEQ multiplex PCR; TCRdb holds only in-frame clones, not every one. Clone size and V and J calls were adopted from that table, with D and trimming inferred from the DNA. The table includes roughly 100,000 clones, 84% detected once. The entry originates in a study of blood T cell repertoires in COVID-19.

The sequence derives from a human donor in a cohort sampled during active COVID-19. The sequenced material came from peripheral blood. The chain links TRBV10-3 to TRBJ2-7; 12 positions match TRBD1. CDR3 DNA sequence: TGTGCCATCACCCCTACCGGGACAGGGGGCCACGAGCAGTACTTC. Encoded protein: CAITPTGTGGHEQYF.